The 9 T cell receptor beta chains below come from one sample, sequenced in a study of CD8+ T cells in alopecia areata. Treatment indicated: oral pan-JAK inhibitor, 5-10 mg twice daily. Extracted RNA was reverse transcribed, and the resulting cDNA served as sequencing template. Produced via immunoSEQ multiplex PCR; TCRdb's table is partial and in-frame only. In the table there are over 150,000 clones, roughly 50% of which are singletons. Sample: CD8+ T cells sorted from blood, taken at week 24, from a patient treated with tofacitinib. All receptors derive from a human donor with alopecia areata.

The chain employs TRBV7-2 and TRBJ2-7; D possibly corresponds to TRBD1 (6 bases). Germline loops: CDR1 SGHTA, CDR2 FQGNSA. Deletions cut 1 base from V and 2 bases from J, with 21 bases between. The CDR3 is 18 residues long. The CDR3 nucleotides read TGTGCCAGCAGCTTAGTCCCAATACAGGCTGAGGGGGCCTACGAGCAGTACTTC. Residues: CASSLVPIQAEGAYEQYF.

This clone was seen a single time. The chain joins TRBV5-1 to TRBJ1-1; D gene ambiguous. The CDR3 has 13 amino acids. CDR1 and CDR2 from the germline V gene are SGHRS and YFSETQ. V shed 0 bases and J shed 3 bases, with 6 bases lying between them. CDR3 sequence (DNA): TGCGCCAGCAGCTTGGTTCCGGACACTGAAGCTTTCTTT. Its translation is CASSLVPDTEAFF.

This clone occurred a few times. The rearrangement uses TRBV4-2 and TRBJ2-7; D not resolved. V was pared by 4 bases and J by 6 bases, with 19 bases between. This CDR3 is built from 15 residues. Germline V gene sequence: CDR1 LGHNA, CDR2 YNFKEQ. The CDR3 nucleotides read TGTGCCAGCAGCCCAGGACCGCCGTATTTTGTCGAGCAGTACTTC. Protein sequence: CASSPGPPYFVEQYF.

This sequence joins TRBV27 and TRBJ2-1, with D perhaps TRBD1 (5 bases). The CDR3 runs to 11 residues. Looked up from germline, CDR1 is MNHEY and CDR2 is SMNVEV (reference sequence). Trimming took off 6 bases at V and 12 bases at J, with 12 bases between the two ends. The CDR3 DNA reads as TGTGCCAGCAGAGGGTCAGGGATGCAGTTCTTC. Its protein product is CASRGSGMQFF.

V is TRBV29-1 and J is TRBJ1-5; D unclear. Germline V gene lookup returns CDR1 SQVTM and CDR2 ANQGSEA. The CDR3 covers 11 residues. V was trimmed by 3 bases and J by 11 bases, leaving 11 bases between them. CDR3: CSVDSAGAQHF. The CDR3 coding sequence is TGCAGCGTTGATTCGGCAGGTGCCCAGCATTTT.

Here the CDR3 DNA reads TGTGCCACCAGCAGAGATCGAGGGGAAGTCCAGTACTTC. Protein product: CATSRDRGEVQYF. The chain has TRBV15 and TRBJ2-5; D may match TRBD1 or TRBD2 (5 bases each). Trimming took off 0 bases at V and 10 bases at J, with 12 bases between the two ends. Germline assignment: CDR1 LNHNV and CDR2 YYDKDF (reference sequence). This CDR3 region has 13 residues.

The chain links TRBV11-2 to TRBJ2-7; D is undetermined. The CDR3 has 14 amino acids. Between the trimmed V and J ends, which lost 0 bases and 4 bases, there was a span of 10 bases. CDR1 SGHAT and CDR2 FQNNGV come from the germline V gene. CDR3 loop: CASSLEGYRYEQYF. The CDR3 DNA is TGTGCCAGCAGCTTAGAGGGGTATCGGTACGAGCAGTACTTC.

This rearrangement joins TRBV2 to TRBJ2-1; D ambiguous. The CDR3 covers 14 residues. CDR1 and CDR2 (germline): SNHLY, FYNNEI. V was shortened by 4 bases and J by 9 bases, with 16 bases between the two germline ends. CDR3 amino acids: CASSALTDLGEQFF. In DNA, the CDR3 is TGTGCCAGCAGTGCGCTTACAGATCTCGGTGAGCAGTTCTTC.

A few counts support this clone. This chain's CDR3 is CASSQDSGGAGEAFF. Here the CDR3 DNA reads TGCGCCAGCAGCCAAGATTCAGGGGGCGCAGGGGAAGCTTTCTTT. This chain uses TRBV4-3 with TRBJ1-1, with 8 positions matching TRBD1. Germline-derived CDR1 and CDR2 are LGHNA and YSLEER. The CDR3 runs to 15 residues. Trimming cost V 0 bases and J 8 bases; bases outside gene matches: 8.